This T cell receptor beta chain is drawn from a study of T cells after yellow fever vaccination. Study-wide results and caveats: Though weaker, the secondary response peaked faster, on day 5 versus 15. Contamination by abundant bulk-population clonotypes could be present in FACS-sorted repertoires.

For TCR, cDNA came from 5'RACE template switching, which added a universal primer site and UMIs. A single record per CDR3 protein comes from TCRdb applying MiXCR to the 5' RACE reads. This table holds a few hundred thousand distinct CDR3 sequences, roughly 3.9% found once. This clonotype has only a few counts. Antigen: not known. The CDR3 has 14 residues. Germline V gene lookup returns CDR1 ENHRY and CDR2 SYGVKD. Unmatched junction bases numbered 7, after V lost 4 bases and J lost 5 bases. This specimen was PBMCs, taken 5 days after the yellow fever booster vaccination. J is TRBJ2-5 and V is TRBV10-3, with 7 bases aligning to TRBD1. The origin of this receptor is a man aged 18 to 35 who received the YFV17D yellow fever vaccine. The CDR3 is CAISVRGQEETQYF. The CDR3 region has the DNA TGTGCCATCAGTGTAAGGGGGCAGGAGGAGACCCAGTACTTC.